This T cell receptor (beta chain) emerged from a study of spatial heterogeneity in lung cancer (dated by TCRdb to about 2019). Background for the entire study: Beta-chain transcripts were consistently detected in greater numbers than alpha-chain transcripts, which likely reflects a higher abundance of beta-chain transcripts. In non-small cell lung cancer, the study made a quantitative comparison of TCR alpha and beta repertoires among multiple tumor regions, matched nontumor lung and blood. At surgery, both alpha and beta chains were TCR-sequenced in fewer than 250 tumor regions, approximately 64 matched nontumor lung samples and a few dozen PBMC samples. Nonsynonymous mutation counts, determined by whole-exome sequencing of tumor tissue, were related to features of the TCR repertoire. In the raw uncorrected reads, each unique combination of TCR and UMI appeared on average more than ten times.

The time point label corresponds to: sample taken at primary tumor resection. For TCR sequencing, whole RNA was extracted from tumor and nontumor lung tissue, or from cryopreserved PBMC samples, and no cell sorting was done. The donors were some 76 patients from the lung TRACERx cohort who had early-stage, untreated non-small cell lung cancer. A patient was chosen for TCR sequencing only when enough RNA was available from at least two tumor regions. General study outcomes and caveats: Additional single-cell paired TCR alpha and beta sequencing was considered necessary to confirm, at a functional level, the hypothesis that regional TCRs recognize regional mutations. Ubiquitous expanded tumor TCRs showed up in blood more often at tumor resection than at routine follow-up.

Spanning cysteine to phenylalanine, the CDR3 consists of 13 amino acids. Solely the CDR3 DNA is kept, with 39 bases framed from the first base. V drops 3 bases and J drops 1 base, leaving 4 bases in between. According to the germline V gene, CDR1 reads SGHTA and CDR2 reads FQGNSA. The protocol used for the library was 5' RACE. This sample was sequenced with a NextSeq 500. In the TCR library protocol, a unique molecular identifier was attached to each TCR cDNA molecule so that PCR and sequencing errors could be corrected. The authors' pipeline ran thus. TCR identification, UMI-based error correction and CDR3 extraction were all carried out with Decombinator tools. TCRs above a frequency of 2 per 1,000, corresponding to the top 1% of the tumor frequency distribution, were defined as expanded. Renyi diversity was calculated using the R vegan package after each repertoire was subsampled 100 times to 5,000 TCRs. CDR3 similarity networks were built from amino acid triplet string-kernel similarity, connecting CDR3s with pairwise similarity above 0.82. Using fastp trimming at Q25 and MiXCR clonotype assembly, TCRdb reanalyzed the public sequencing data and kept in-frame beta chains. All rows with the same CDR3 protein become a single entry with the most common DNA and genes. The V and J calls follow TCRdb's processing rather than the paper's. The sample table lists 40,000 to 45,000 distinct CDR3 sequences, 6% to 7.5% of them with a count of one. The ten largest clones capture 43% of the sample.

In regard to this clonotype: No antigen is known for it. No much larger clone exists at a distance of one base, and base qualities are not known.

The sequence came from a female donor with early-stage non-small cell lung cancer. This sample comprised PBMCs, obtained at surgery. The sequence is built from TRBV7-2 and TRBJ1-5; the D gene is unclear. The CDR3 protein sequence reads: CASSLSSNQPQHF. The DNA sequence follows: TGTGCCAGCAGCTTGTCCAGCAATCAGCCCCAGCATTTT. Outside the CDR3, residues come from the reference TRBV7-2 and TRBJ1-5 proteins, so the full variable domain is: GAGVSQSPSNKVTEKGKDVELRCDPISGHTALYWYRQSLGQGLEFLIYFQGNSAPDKSGLPSDRFSAERTGGSVSTLTIQRTQQEDSAVYLCASSLSSNQPQHFGDGTRLSIL.